This T cell receptor (beta chain) stems from a study of post-analysis software for immune sequencing data. Study-level findings and limits: Among roughly five TRBV segments more frequent in patients than controls were TRBV5-6, TRBV5-1 and TRBV20-1. For normalized Chao1 diversity, multiple sclerosis patients scored significantly lower than controls did.

Trimming at V came to 6 bases and at J to 5 bases, leaving 15 bases not matched to a gene. From germline, CDR1 is MNHNS and CDR2 SASEGT. The CDR3 extends over 17 amino acids. As for this clonotype: Antigen specificity is unknown.

Presence of unique molecular identifiers characterized the TCR beta cDNA libraries. Input populations of roughly 1 to 10 million T cells gave rise to roughly 500,000 cDNA molecules. TCRdb called the PCR reads again in MiXCR, with one record for every CDR3 protein. The table has some 890,000 distinct CDR3 sequences, around 50% seen once. The rearrangement links TRBV6-1 to TRBJ2-2; 7 bases line up with TRBD1. The sequenced sample consisted of blood. This TCR was recovered from a girl aged 10-17 years with multiple sclerosis. The CDR3 sequence is CASSREGTVLSTGELFF. DNA for the CDR3: TGTGCCAGCAGCCGAGAGGGGACAGTGCTCTCGACCGGGGAGCTGTTTTTT.